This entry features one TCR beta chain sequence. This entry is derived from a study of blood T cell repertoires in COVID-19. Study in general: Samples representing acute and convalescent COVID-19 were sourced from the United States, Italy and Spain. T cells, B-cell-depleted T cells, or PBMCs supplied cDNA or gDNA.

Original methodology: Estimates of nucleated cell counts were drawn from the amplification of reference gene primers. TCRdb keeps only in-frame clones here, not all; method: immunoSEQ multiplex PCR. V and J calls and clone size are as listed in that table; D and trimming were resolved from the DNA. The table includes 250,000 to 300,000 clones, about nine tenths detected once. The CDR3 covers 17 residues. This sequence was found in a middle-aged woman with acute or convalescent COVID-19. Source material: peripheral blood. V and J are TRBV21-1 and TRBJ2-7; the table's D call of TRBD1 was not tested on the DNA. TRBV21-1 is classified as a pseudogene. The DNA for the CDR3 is TGTGCCAGCAGCACACCGGGACAATCTAGGGGGAGATCCGAGCAGTACGTC. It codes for CASSTPGQSRGRSEQYV.